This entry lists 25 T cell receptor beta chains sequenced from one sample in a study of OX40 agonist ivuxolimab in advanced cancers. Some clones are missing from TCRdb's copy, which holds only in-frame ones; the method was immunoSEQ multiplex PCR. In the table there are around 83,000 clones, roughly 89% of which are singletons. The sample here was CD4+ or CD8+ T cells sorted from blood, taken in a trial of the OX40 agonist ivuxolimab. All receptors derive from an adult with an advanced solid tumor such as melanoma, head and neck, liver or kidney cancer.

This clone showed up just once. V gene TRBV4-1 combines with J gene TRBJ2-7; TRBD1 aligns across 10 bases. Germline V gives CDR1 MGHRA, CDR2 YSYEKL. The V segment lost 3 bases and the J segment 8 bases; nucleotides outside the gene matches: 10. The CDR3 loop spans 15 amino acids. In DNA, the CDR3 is TGCGCCAGCAGCCATGATGTGGGGACAGGGGTTAAGCAGTACTTC. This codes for CASSHDVGTGVKQYF.

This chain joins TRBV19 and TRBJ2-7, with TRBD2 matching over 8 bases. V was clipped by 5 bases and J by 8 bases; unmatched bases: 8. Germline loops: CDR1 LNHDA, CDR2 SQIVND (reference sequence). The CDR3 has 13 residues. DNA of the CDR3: TGTGCCAGTAGTCAGGAGCGGGGGCTCCAGCAGTACTTC. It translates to CASSQERGLQQYF. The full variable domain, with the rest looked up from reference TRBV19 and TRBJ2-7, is DGGITQSPKYLFRKEGQNVTLSCEQNLNHDAMYWYRQDPGQGLRLIYYSQIVNDFQKGDIAEGYSVSREKKESFPLTVTSAQKNPTAFYLCASSQERGLQQYFGPGTRLTVT.

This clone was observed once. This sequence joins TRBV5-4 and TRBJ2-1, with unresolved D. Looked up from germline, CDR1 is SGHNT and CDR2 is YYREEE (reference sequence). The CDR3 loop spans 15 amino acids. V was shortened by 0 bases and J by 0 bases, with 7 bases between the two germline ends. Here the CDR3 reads CASSLGLGSYNEQFF. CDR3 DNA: TGTGCCAGCAGCTTGGGTCTAGGCTCCTACAATGAGCAGTTCTTC.

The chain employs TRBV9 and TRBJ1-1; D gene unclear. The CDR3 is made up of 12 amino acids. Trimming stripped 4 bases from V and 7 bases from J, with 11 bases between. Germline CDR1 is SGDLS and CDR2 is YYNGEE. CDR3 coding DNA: TGTGCCAGCAGCCCCATGGGTAGTGAAGCTTTCTTT. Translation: CASSPMGSEAFF.

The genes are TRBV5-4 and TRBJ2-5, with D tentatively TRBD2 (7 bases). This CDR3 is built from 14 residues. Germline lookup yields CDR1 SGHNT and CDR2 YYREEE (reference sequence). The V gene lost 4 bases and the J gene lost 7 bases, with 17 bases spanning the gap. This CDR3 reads CASSRGGAFGTQYF. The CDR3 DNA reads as TGTGCCAGCAGCAGGGGGGGGGCTTTCGGGACCCAGTACTTC.

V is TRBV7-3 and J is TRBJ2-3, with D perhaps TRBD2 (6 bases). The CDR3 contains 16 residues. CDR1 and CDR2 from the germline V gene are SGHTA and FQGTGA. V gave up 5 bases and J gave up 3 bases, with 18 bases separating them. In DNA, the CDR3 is TGTGCCAGCAGCCCCCAGTCGGGACTCGGGACAGATACGCAGTATTTT. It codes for CASSPQSGLGTDTQYF.

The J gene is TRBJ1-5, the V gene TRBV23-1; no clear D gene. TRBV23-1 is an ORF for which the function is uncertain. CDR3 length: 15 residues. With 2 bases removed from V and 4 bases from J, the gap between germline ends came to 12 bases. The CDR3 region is CASSQGLQENQPQHF. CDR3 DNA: TGCGCCAGCAGTCAAGGTTTGCAGGAAAATCAGCCCCAGCATTTT.

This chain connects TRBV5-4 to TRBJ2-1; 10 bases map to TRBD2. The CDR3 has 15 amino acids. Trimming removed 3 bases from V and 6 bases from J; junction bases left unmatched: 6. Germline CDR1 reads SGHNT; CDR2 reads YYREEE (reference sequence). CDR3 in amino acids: CASSWALAGSNEQFF. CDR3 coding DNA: TGTGCCAGCAGCTGGGCACTAGCGGGATCCAATGAGCAGTTCTTC.

The CDR3 region is CASSVEPGSFEAFF. The CDR3 DNA is TGTGCCAGCAGCGTAGAGCCGGGAAGCTTCGAAGCTTTCTTT. This sequence joins TRBV9 and TRBJ1-1; the D is unclear. V lost 0 bases, J lost 8 bases, and 14 bases lay in between. This CDR3 spans 14 amino acids. Germline CDR1 is SGDLS and CDR2 is YYNGEE.

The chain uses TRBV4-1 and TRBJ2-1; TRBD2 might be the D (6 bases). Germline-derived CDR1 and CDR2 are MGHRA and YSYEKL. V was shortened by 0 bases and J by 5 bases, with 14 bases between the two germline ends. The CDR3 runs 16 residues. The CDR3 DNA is TGCGCCAGCAGCCAAGAGGAGACTAGGGGTGACAATGAGCAGTTCTTC. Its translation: CASSQEETRGDNEQFF.

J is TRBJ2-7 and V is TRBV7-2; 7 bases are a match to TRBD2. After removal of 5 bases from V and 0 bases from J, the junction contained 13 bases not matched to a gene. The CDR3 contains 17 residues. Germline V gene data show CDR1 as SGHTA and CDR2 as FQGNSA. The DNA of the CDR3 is TGTGCCAGCAGCGTCGTGGTTGGCGGGAGTATCTCCTACGAGCAGTACTTC. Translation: CASSVVVGGSISYEQYF.

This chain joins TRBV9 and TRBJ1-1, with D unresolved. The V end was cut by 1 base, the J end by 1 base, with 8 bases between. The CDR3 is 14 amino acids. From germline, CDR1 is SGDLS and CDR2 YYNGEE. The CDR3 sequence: CASSVRPENTEAFF. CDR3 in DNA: TGTGCCAGCAGCGTACGTCCGGAGAACACTGAAGCTTTCTTT.

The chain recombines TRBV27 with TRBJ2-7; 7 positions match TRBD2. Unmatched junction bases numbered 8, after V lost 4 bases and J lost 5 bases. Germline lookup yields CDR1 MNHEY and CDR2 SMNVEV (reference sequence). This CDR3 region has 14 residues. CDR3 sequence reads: CASSSAGRVHEQYF. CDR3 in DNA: TGTGCCAGCAGTTCCGCAGGGAGGGTCCACGAGCAGTACTTC.

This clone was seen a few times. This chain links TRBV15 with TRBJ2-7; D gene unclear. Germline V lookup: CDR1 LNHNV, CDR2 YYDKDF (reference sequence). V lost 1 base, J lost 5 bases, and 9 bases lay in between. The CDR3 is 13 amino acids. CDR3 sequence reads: CATSRGLVNEQYF. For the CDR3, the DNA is TGTGCCACCAGCAGAGGTCTAGTCAACGAGCAGTACTTC.

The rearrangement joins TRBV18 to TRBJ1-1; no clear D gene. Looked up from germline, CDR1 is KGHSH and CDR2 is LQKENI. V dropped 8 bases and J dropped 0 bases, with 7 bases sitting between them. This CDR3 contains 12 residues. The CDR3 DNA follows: TGTGCCAGCACAACTATGAACACTGAAGCTTTCTTT. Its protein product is CASTTMNTEAFF.

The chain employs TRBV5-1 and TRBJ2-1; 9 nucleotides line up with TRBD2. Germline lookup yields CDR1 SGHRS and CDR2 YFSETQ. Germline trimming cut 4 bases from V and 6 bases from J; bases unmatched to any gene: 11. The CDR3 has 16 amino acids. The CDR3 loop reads CASSVAVSGGTNEQFF. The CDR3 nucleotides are TGCGCCAGCAGCGTCGCTGTTAGCGGGGGAACCAATGAGCAGTTCTTC.

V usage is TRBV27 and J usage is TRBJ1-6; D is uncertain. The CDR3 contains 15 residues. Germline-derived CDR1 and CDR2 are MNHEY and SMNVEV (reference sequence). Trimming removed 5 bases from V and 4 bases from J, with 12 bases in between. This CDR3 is CASSTSLSYNSPLHF. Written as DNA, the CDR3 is TGTGCCAGCAGTACCTCGTTAAGTTATAATTCACCCCTCCACTTT.

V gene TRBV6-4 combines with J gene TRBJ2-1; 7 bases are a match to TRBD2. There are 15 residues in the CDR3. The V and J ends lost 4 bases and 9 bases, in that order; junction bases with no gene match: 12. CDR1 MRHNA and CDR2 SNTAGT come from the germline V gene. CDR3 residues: CASSAISVPGGEQFF. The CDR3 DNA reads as TGTGCCAGCAGTGCAATCTCCGTCCCGGGGGGTGAGCAGTTCTTC.

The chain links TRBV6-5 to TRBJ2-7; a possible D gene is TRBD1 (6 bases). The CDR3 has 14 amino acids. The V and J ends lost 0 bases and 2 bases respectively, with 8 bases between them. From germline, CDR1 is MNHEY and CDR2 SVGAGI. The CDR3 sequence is CASSYSDSTYEQYF. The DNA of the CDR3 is TGTGCCAGCAGTTACTCGGACAGCACCTACGAGCAGTACTTC.

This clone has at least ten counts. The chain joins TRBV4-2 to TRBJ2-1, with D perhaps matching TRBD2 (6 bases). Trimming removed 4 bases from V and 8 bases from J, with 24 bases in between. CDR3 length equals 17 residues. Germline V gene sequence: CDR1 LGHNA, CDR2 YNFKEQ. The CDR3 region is CASSPLKMTSTGDEQFF. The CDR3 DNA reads TGTGCCAGCAGCCCACTGAAAATGACTAGTACTGGCGATGAGCAGTTCTTC.

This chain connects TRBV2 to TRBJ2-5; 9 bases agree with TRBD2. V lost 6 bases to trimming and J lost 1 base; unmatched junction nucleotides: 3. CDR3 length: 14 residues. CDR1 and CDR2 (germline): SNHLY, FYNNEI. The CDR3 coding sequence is TGTGCCAGCAGAGCGGGAGGTTTCCAAGAGACCCAGTACTTC. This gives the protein CASRAGGFQETQYF.

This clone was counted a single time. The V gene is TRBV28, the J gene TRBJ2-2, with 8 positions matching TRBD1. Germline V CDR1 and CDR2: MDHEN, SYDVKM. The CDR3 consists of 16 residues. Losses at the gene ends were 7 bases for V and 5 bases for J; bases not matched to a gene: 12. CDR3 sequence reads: CASKIPTGVGTGELFF. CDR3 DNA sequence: TGTGCCAGCAAAATCCCGACAGGGGTCGGGACCGGGGAGCTGTTTTTT.

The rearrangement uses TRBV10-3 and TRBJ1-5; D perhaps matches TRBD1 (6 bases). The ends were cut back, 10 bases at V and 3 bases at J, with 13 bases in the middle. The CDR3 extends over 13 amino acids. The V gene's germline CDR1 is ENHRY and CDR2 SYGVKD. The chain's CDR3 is CATRQADNQPQHF. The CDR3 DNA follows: TGTGCCACACGACAGGCCGACAATCAGCCCCAGCATTTT.

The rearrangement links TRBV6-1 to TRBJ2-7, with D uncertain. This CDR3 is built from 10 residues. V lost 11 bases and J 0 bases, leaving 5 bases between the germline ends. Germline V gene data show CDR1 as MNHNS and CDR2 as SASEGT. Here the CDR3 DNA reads TGTGCCGTCAACTCCTACGAGCAGTACTTC. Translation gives CAVNSYEQYF.

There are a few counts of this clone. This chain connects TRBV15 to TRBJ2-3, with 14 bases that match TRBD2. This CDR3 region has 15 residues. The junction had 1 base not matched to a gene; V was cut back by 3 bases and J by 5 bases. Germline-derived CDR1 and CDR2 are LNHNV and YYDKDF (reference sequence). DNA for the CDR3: TGTGCCACCAGCAGGGGACTAGCGGGAGTAGATACGCAGTATTTT. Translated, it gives CATSRGLAGVDTQYF.